This T cell receptor beta chain stems from a study of CD8+ T cells in alopecia areata. The V gene's germline CDR1 is MNHDT and CDR2 YYDKIL. The junction had 2 bases not matched to a gene; V was cut back by 3 bases and J by 1 base. The CDR3 is 15 amino acids. Following RNA extraction, reverse transcription yielded cDNA that acted as the sequencing template. Assay used: immunoSEQ multiplex PCR; TCRdb lists only in-frame clones, some missing. Recorded here are about 120,000 clones, none singletons. At least ten counts were recorded for this clone. The gene names given are mouse names. The read falls 4 residues short of the CDR3 end, and the missing part is taken from the germline J gene.

This sequence originates from a C3H/HeJ mouse with alopecia areata. As its MHC haplotype, the strain has H2-k. The sequenced sample was lesional skin. The chain recombines TRBV17 with TRBJ2-7, with 11 bases lining up with TRBD2. The CDR3 DNA, read in part, is TGTGCTAGCAGTAGTGGGACTGGGGGTTCCTAT. Encoded protein: CASSSGTGGSY. The whole CDR3 reads CASSSGTGGSYEQYF.